The TCR beta chain under discussion was sequenced for a study of T cell repertoires in cytomegalovirus infection. Study-wide background: Through public TCR beta signatures, both CMV infection and matching HLA type were indicated.

TCRdb itself ran the reads through MiXCR, one entry per CDR3 protein. The sample holds about 530,000 distinct CDR3 sequences, more than 25% seen once. This clonotype appeared a few times. Its antigen remains unidentified. Germline values: CDR1 SGDLS, CDR2 YYNGEE. V was shortened by 3 bases and J by 4 bases, with 13 bases between the two germline ends. This CDR3 is built from 14 residues. Notes on the study in general: Dominating the ex vivo response were HLA-C-restricted CMV-specific TCR beta clonotypes.

This TCR was sampled from a human donor in good health (CMV status not recorded). Some clones in this sample may be carry-over from other donors' samples. V gene TRBV9 combines with J gene TRBJ1-1; no firm D call. Material for sequencing was PBMCs. The DNA for the CDR3 is TGTGCCAGCAGCGCACTACAAGGTGGCACTGAAGCTTTCTTT. It yields the protein CASSALQGGTEAFF.